These 22 T cell receptor beta chains were all obtained from the same sample, sequenced in a study of cytomegalovirus exposure and HLA in healthy donors. Generated by immunoSEQ multiplex PCR, the TCRdb table keeps only in-frame clones and is missing some. The sample records some 150,000 clones, roughly 86% being singletons. The specimen sequenced was PBMCs. These receptors were obtained from a man between 18 and 35 years old in good health and CMV-seropositive.

The chain carries TRBV2 and TRBJ1-2; D perhaps matches TRBD1 (6 bases). This CDR3 contains 12 residues. Trimming shortened V by 8 bases and J by 4 bases, and 11 bases separated the two germline ends. Per germline, CDR1 SNHLY and CDR2 FYNNEI. In nucleotides, the CDR3 is TGTGCCAGCGGTCGGGACACCTATGGCTACACCTTC. Its translation: CASGRDTYGYTF.

V usage is TRBV16 and J usage is TRBJ2-7, with D possibly TRBD2 on 6 matching bases. The V and J ends lost 2 bases and 5 bases respectively, with 13 bases between them. The CDR3 contains 14 residues. The germline gives CDR1 KGHSY, CDR2 FQNENV. CDR3 nucleotide sequence: TGTGCCAGCAGCCAAACCCGGGGGAGCCACGAGCAGTACTTC. Protein product: CASSQTRGSHEQYF. Full variable domain (remainder filled in from reference TRBV16 and TRBJ2-7): GEEVAQTPKHLVRGEGQKAKLYCAPIKGHSYVFWYQQVLKNEFKFLISFQNENVFDETGMPKERFSAKCLPNSPCSLEIQATKLEDSAVYFCASSQTRGSHEQYFGPGTRLTVT.

The rearrangement uses TRBV19 and TRBJ2-2; D is perhaps TRBD1 (5 bases). V dropped 6 bases and J dropped 2 bases, with 19 bases sitting between them. CDR3 length: 17 amino acids. CDR1 and CDR2 from the germline V gene are LNHDA and SQIVND (reference sequence). CDR3 residues: CASRIRVDSPNTGELFF. DNA for the CDR3: TGTGCCAGTAGAATCAGGGTCGACAGCCCAAACACCGGGGAGCTGTTTTTT.

The chain uses TRBV11-3 and TRBJ2-7, with D tentatively TRBD2 (5 bases). This CDR3 is built from 15 residues. V gave up 5 bases and J gave up 2 bases, with 16 bases separating them. Germline values: CDR1 SGHNT, CDR2 YENEEA. The CDR3 DNA sequence: TGTGCCAGCAGCGTTCGGACTGGTTCGGCCTACGAGCAGTACTTC. Translating gives CASSVRTGSAYEQYF.

A few counts support this clone. The rearrangement joins TRBV5-6 to TRBJ1-3; 8 bases agree with TRBD1. This CDR3 is built from 14 residues. Germline V gives CDR1 SGHDT, CDR2 YYEEEE. The trim removed 2 bases at V and 2 bases at J, leaving 0 bases unmatched. CDR3 in amino acids: CASSLQGAGNTIYF. The CDR3 DNA is TGTGCCAGCAGCTTACAGGGGGCTGGAAACACCATATATTTT.

The V gene is TRBV30, the J gene TRBJ1-1; no clear D. CDR1 and CDR2 (germline): GTSNPN, SVGIG (reference sequence). The CDR3 has 16 amino acids. Trimming shortened V by 0 bases and J by 3 bases, and 17 bases separated the two germline ends. In DNA, the CDR3 is TGTGCCTGGAGTGTAATCGCTCTGACGGCGGACACTGAAGCTTTCTTT. Translated, it gives CAWSVIALTADTEAFF.

This clone has only a few counts. The J gene is TRBJ1-1, the V gene TRBV10-1; 8 positions agree with TRBD1. The CDR3 runs 16 residues. The germline V gene has CDR1 WNHNN and CDR2 SYGVQD (reference sequence). The trim removed 0 bases at V and 1 base at J, leaving 4 bases unmatched. In DNA, the CDR3 is TGCGCCAGCAGTGAGTCTGCTGGGACAGGGAACACTGAAGCTTTCTTT. It specifies CASSESAGTGNTEAFF.

The chain carries TRBV14 and TRBJ1-2; D perhaps matches TRBD1 (5 bases). Germline V gene lookup returns CDR1 SGHDN and CDR2 FVKESK. The V gene lost 0 bases and the J gene lost 4 bases, with 12 bases spanning the gap. The CDR3 covers 15 residues. In DNA, the CDR3 is TGTGCCAGCAGCCAAGAAAGAACAGGTTTCTATGGCTACACCTTC. Amino acids: CASSQERTGFYGYTF.

The rearrangement joins TRBV28 to TRBJ1-1; D gene unclear. Germline lookup yields CDR1 MDHEN and CDR2 SYDVKM. V was pared by 5 bases and J by 5 bases, with 15 bases between. The CDR3 loop spans 14 amino acids. CDR3 protein: CASSPLGPRTEAFF. CDR3 DNA sequence: TGTGCCAGCAGTCCCCTTGGCCCGCGGACTGAAGCTTTCTTT.

The chain employs TRBV14 and TRBJ1-1; D is perhaps TRBD1 (6 bases). The length of the CDR3 is 13 residues. V was trimmed by 5 bases and J by 4 bases, leaving 11 bases between them. Germline loops: CDR1 SGHDN, CDR2 FVKESK. The CDR3 region is CASSTQGSTEAFF. DNA for the CDR3: TGTGCCAGCAGCACACAGGGATCCACTGAAGCTTTCTTT.

This clone was counted only a few times. This rearrangement joins TRBV5-1 to TRBJ1-2, with 9 bases that match TRBD1. Germline V gene sequence: CDR1 SGHRS, CDR2 YFSETQ. The CDR3 is made up of 14 amino acids. The trim removed 5 bases at V and 4 bases at J, leaving 6 bases unmatched. DNA for the CDR3: TGCGCCAGCAGAACGGGACAGGGTCGCTATGGCTACACCTTC. Amino acid sequence: CASRTGQGRYGYTF.

This clone was recorded once. This sample includes further DNA sequences coding for the same CDR3. The chain recombines TRBV11-2 with TRBJ1-3; D is ambiguous. The CDR3 runs 12 residues. Between the trimmed V and J ends, which lost 5 bases and 4 bases, there was a span of 6 bases. Looked up from germline, CDR1 is SGHAT and CDR2 is FQNNGV. CDR3 residues: CASSRGGNTIYF. DNA for the CDR3: TGTGCCAGCAGCCGAGGGGGAAACACCATATATTTT.

The J gene is TRBJ2-3, the V gene TRBV5-1; TRBD2 agrees at 13 bases. This CDR3 has 16 amino acids. The trim removed 4 bases at V and 4 bases at J, leaving 6 bases unmatched. CDR1 and CDR2 from the germline V gene are SGHRS and YFSETQ. CDR3 in DNA: TGCGCCAGCAGCCGTGGACTAGCGGGAGAGGCAGATACGCAGTATTTT. It translates to CASSRGLAGEADTQYF.

The rearrangement links TRBV9 to TRBJ1-2; maybe TRBD1 (6 bases). CDR1 SGDLS and CDR2 YYNGEE come from the germline V gene. Trimming took off 4 bases at V and 0 bases at J, with 16 bases between the two ends. This CDR3 is built from 16 residues. Here the CDR3 reads CASSPSRTAPNYGYTF. DNA of the CDR3: TGTGCCAGCAGCCCCTCAAGGACAGCCCCTAACTATGGCTACACCTTC.

The V gene is TRBV7-8, the J gene TRBJ1-1; D not resolved. V lost 2 bases to trimming and J lost 5 bases, with 9 bases between them. Germline CDR1 and CDR2: SGHVS and FQNEAQ. The CDR3 runs to 13 residues. The CDR3: CASSLPGWTEAFF. The DNA of the CDR3 is TGTGCCAGCAGCTTACCGGGGTGGACTGAAGCTTTCTTT. Filled out from reference TRBV7-8 and TRBJ1-1, the complete variable domain reads GAGVSQSPRYKVAKRGQDVALRCDPISGHVSLFWYQQALGQGPEFLTYFQNEAQLDKSGLPSDRFFAERPEGSVSTLKIQRTQQEDSAVYLCASSLPGWTEAFFGQGTRLTVV.

V and J are TRBV5-1 and TRBJ2-7; TRBD1 matches at 8 bases. In germline, CDR1 is SGHRS, CDR2 YFSETQ. V lost 5 bases, J lost 2 bases, and 3 bases stayed unmatched. This CDR3 is 13 amino acids long. The DNA for the CDR3 is TGCGCCAGCAGAGACAGGGGAACCTACGAGCAGTACTTC. As protein: CASRDRGTYEQYF.

The rearrangement links TRBV18 to TRBJ1-4; D ambiguous. The germline gives CDR1 KGHSH, CDR2 LQKENI. This CDR3 has 15 residues. V was cut by 0 bases and J by 5 bases, with 10 bases left in between. CDR3 region: CASSPPNSLNEKLFF. The CDR3 bases are TGTGCCAGCTCACCACCGAACAGCCTGAATGAAAAACTGTTTTTT.

The rearrangement joins TRBV4-1 to TRBJ1-2; D might be TRBD1 (6 bases). Trimming took off 7 bases at V and 0 bases at J, with 15 bases between the two ends. Looked up from germline, CDR1 is MGHRA and CDR2 is YSYEKL. This CDR3 contains 15 residues. The CDR3 DNA sequence: TGCGCCAGCAACCCAGGGGAACAGTCTAACTATGGCTACACCTTC. Residues: CASNPGEQSNYGYTF.

The chain has TRBV6-6 and TRBJ1-2; 10 bases agree with TRBD1. With V trimmed by 4 bases and J by 6 bases, 8 bases remained unmatched. This CDR3 contains 15 residues. Germline CDR1 MNHNY, CDR2 SVGAGI (reference sequence). CDR3 DNA sequence: TGTGCCAGCAGTTTTTCCGGGACAGGGGAGAATGGCTACACCTTC. Translated, it gives CASSFSGTGENGYTF.

This chain links TRBV5-4 with TRBJ2-5, with D perhaps matching TRBD1 (6 bases). V lost 6 bases and J lost 5, with 20 bases in between. Germline CDR1 and CDR2: SGHNT and YYREEE (reference sequence). This CDR3 region has 15 residues. For the CDR3, the DNA is TGTGCCAGCACCGATGGGGGCAGGGACCGGGAGACCCAGTACTTC. This gives the protein CASTDGGRDRETQYF.

The chain joins TRBV6-5 to TRBJ1-3, with D perhaps TRBD1 (6 bases). V gave up 5 bases and J gave up 0 bases, with 11 bases separating them. CDR1 is MNHEY, CDR2 SVGAGI, per germline. CDR3 size: 15 residues. CDR3 in amino acids: CASSRDRFSGNTIYF. The DNA of the CDR3 is TGTGCCAGCAGTCGAGACAGGTTCTCTGGAAACACCATATATTTT.

The gene calls are TRBV4-1 and TRBJ2-7; TRBD1 agrees at 7 bases. This CDR3 is built from 15 residues. Germline V lookup: CDR1 MGHRA, CDR2 YSYEKL. The V segment lost 5 bases and the J segment 2 bases; nucleotides outside the gene matches: 9. The CDR3 DNA reads as TGCGCCAGCAGCATATCGACAGGGAATCCCTACGAGCAGTACTTC. Its translation: CASSISTGNPYEQYF.